These 31 T cell receptor beta chains originate from one sample sequenced in a study of cytomegalovirus exposure and HLA in healthy donors. The PCR used 60 Vbeta and 13 Jbeta primers. Sequenced by immunoSEQ multiplex PCR; TCRdb stores in-frame clones only, minus some. The sample contains about 230,000 clones, around nine tenths of which appear only once. Material: PBMCs. Receptors originate from a woman under 30 in good health and CMV-seronegative.

This clone was counted a few times. This chain uses TRBV6-1 with TRBJ2-3, with a tentative D call TRBD1 (6 bases). Trimming stripped 6 bases from V and 0 bases from J, with 7 bases between. This CDR3 is built from 13 residues. Germline V gene sequence: CDR1 MNHNS, CDR2 SASEGT. The CDR3 here is CASSGQSTDTQYF. Here the CDR3 DNA reads TGTGCCAGCAGCGGACAGAGCACAGATACGCAGTATTTT.

V gene TRBV27 combines with J gene TRBJ1-6, with D possibly matching TRBD1 (5 bases). Germline CDR1 reads MNHEY; CDR2 reads SMNVEV (reference sequence). V was cut by 7 bases and J by 7 bases, with 14 bases left in between. The CDR3 sequence is 14 residues long. The CDR3 sequence: CASNTQGSNSPLHF. The CDR3 region has the DNA TGTGCCAGCAACACGCAGGGCAGCAATTCACCCCTCCACTTT.

V is TRBV29-1 and J is TRBJ1-5; D is possibly TRBD1 (5 bases). The CDR3 covers 15 residues. Germline assignment: CDR1 SQVTM and CDR2 ANQGSEA. Written as DNA, the CDR3 is TGCAGTGCCCCTCGGGGGAGGGCGGCTTCTCAGCCCCAGCATTTT. It translates to CSAPRGRAASQPQHF. Full variable domain (rest looked up from reference TRBV29-1 and TRBJ1-5): SAVISQKPSRDICQRGTSLTIQCQVDSQVTMMFWYRQQPGQSLTLIATANQGSEATYESGFVIDKFPISRPNLTFSTLTVSNMSPEDSSIYLCSAPRGRAASQPQHFGDGTRLSIL.

The rearrangement links TRBV11-2 to TRBJ1-1; D perhaps matches TRBD1 (5 bases). The CDR3 length is 15 residues. CDR1 is SGHAT, CDR2 FQNNGV, per germline. Trimming shortened V by 7 bases and J by 7 bases, and 22 bases separated the two germline ends. The CDR3 protein is CASKTGGSAAVEAFF. CDR3 coding DNA: TGTGCCAGCAAGACCGGGGGTTCCGCGGCAGTTGAAGCTTTCTTT.

V is TRBV11-2 and J is TRBJ2-2; TRBD2 matches 8 bases. The CDR3 is 15 amino acids. V was pared by 7 bases and J by 5 bases, with 9 bases of the junction left unmatched. Germline V CDR1 and CDR2: SGHAT, FQNNGV. The CDR3 loop is CASKAGALGTGELFF. In DNA form, the CDR3 reads TGTGCCAGCAAAGCGGGGGCTTTAGGGACCGGGGAGCTGTTTTTT.

This clone showed up just once. The chain uses TRBV30 and TRBJ2-7; D remains ambiguous. Germline V gene lookup returns CDR1 GTSNPN and CDR2 SVGIG (reference sequence). This CDR3 has 11 amino acids. The V gene lost 2 bases and the J gene lost 6 bases, with 8 bases spanning the gap. CDR3 coding DNA: TGTGCCTGGAGTTTAGCTGCCGAGCAGTACTTC. It is translated as CAWSLAAEQYF.

The chain has TRBV6-1 and TRBJ1-5; D is undetermined. CDR1 is MNHNS and CDR2 is SASEGT in the germline V gene. The CDR3 is 14 residues long. V lost 1 base to trimming and J lost 7 bases, with 11 bases between them. The CDR3 DNA reads as TGTGCCAGCAGTGAAGGGCCTCTCGAACAGCCCCAGCATTTT. Its translation: CASSEGPLEQPQHF.

V and J are TRBV6-5 and TRBJ1-1; 7 bases agree with TRBD1. Germline V gives CDR1 MNHEY, CDR2 SVGAGI. The ends lost 2 bases at V and 10 bases at J; junction bases unmatched: 4. The CDR3 consists of 12 residues. CDR3 protein: CASSYQGEAAFF. CDR3 bases: TGTGCCAGCAGTTACCAGGGGGAGGCAGCTTTCTTT.

V usage is TRBV2 and J usage is TRBJ2-1; possible D gene TRBD1, 7 bases. Germline CDR1 SNHLY, CDR2 FYNNEI. Trimming removed 6 bases at V and 9 bases at J, with 15 bases between. The CDR3 consists of 13 residues. CDR3 amino acids: CASRSVQGGEQFF. The CDR3, as DNA: TGTGCCAGCAGGAGCGTCCAGGGGGGTGAGCAGTTCTTC.

The V and J genes are TRBV5-8 and TRBJ1-1; D unresolved. Trimming took off 1 base at V and 0 bases at J, with 4 bases between the two ends. Per the germline V gene, CDR1 is SGHTS and CDR2 is YDEGEE. There are 13 residues in the CDR3. The CDR3 region has the DNA TGTGCCAGCAGCTTGCAGATGAACACTGAAGCTTTCTTT. Its protein is CASSLQMNTEAFF.

The J gene is TRBJ2-7, the V gene TRBV5-4, with 7 bases that match TRBD1. Losses at the gene ends were 4 bases for V and 3 bases for J; bases not matched to a gene: 4. CDR1 is SGHNT, CDR2 YYREEE, per germline (reference sequence). The CDR3 totals 13 residues. CDR3 coding DNA: TGTGCCAGCAGCATGACAGGGCGCTACGAGCAGTACTTC. It codes for CASSMTGRYEQYF.

V and J are TRBV7-9 and TRBJ1-1; D is uncertain. The CDR3 length is 14 residues. The germline V and J ends were trimmed by 3 bases and 0 bases, with 8 bases remaining between them. Germline CDR1 is SEHNR and CDR2 is FQNEAQ (reference sequence). The CDR3 loop is CASSFLAVNTEAFF. DNA of the CDR3: TGTGCCAGCAGCTTTCTAGCGGTGAACACTGAAGCTTTCTTT. Full variable domain (rest looked up from reference TRBV7-9 and TRBJ1-1): DTGVSQNPRHKITKRGQNVTFRCDPISEHNRLYWYRQTLGQGPEFLTYFQNEAQLEKSRLLSDRFSAERPKGSFSTLEIQRTEQGDSAMYLCASSFLAVNTEAFFGQGTRLTVV.

The chain recombines TRBV23-1 with TRBJ1-5; D gene uncertain. TRBV23-1 is an ORF for which the function is uncertain. V was cut by 6 bases and J by 7 bases, with 25 bases left in between. The CDR3 is 17 residues long. The CDR3 DNA follows: TGCGCCAGCAGAAGATCCCGGGAACGGGCCACCAACCAGCCCCAGCATTTT. Translation gives CASRRSRERATNQPQHF.

The chain employs TRBV10-3 and TRBJ1-4; no definite D call. Trimming removed 8 bases at V and 8 bases at J, with 12 bases between. The V gene's germline CDR1 is ENHRY and CDR2 SYGVKD. The CDR3 is 12 amino acids. In nucleotides, the CDR3 is TGTGCCATCCCCGGGGTGAGGGAAAAACTGTTTTTT. This encodes CAIPGVREKLFF.

The rearrangement joins TRBV14 to TRBJ2-5; 10 positions match TRBD2. Germline-derived CDR1 and CDR2 are SGHDN and FVKESK. V shed 0 bases and J 2 bases; nucleotides not matched to a gene: 12. The CDR3 contains 19 residues. This CDR3 is CASSQDRQRGGLWQETQYF. The CDR3 region has the DNA TGTGCCAGCAGCCAAGATCGCCAGCGGGGGGGCCTCTGGCAAGAGACCCAGTACTTC.

V gene TRBV7-8 combines with J gene TRBJ2-7, with unresolved D. Germline V gene lookup returns CDR1 SGHVS and CDR2 FQNEAQ. V lost 5 bases and J 3 bases, leaving 11 bases between the germline ends. The CDR3 extends over 13 amino acids. CDR3 bases: TGTGCCAGCAGCGGCAGGATGAACTACGAGCAGTACTTC. Translated, it gives CASSGRMNYEQYF.

The J gene is TRBJ2-3, the V gene TRBV27; perhaps TRBD2 as D (6 bases). V dropped 6 bases and J dropped 0 bases, with 10 bases sitting between them. Germline CDR1 reads MNHEY; CDR2 reads SMNVEV (reference sequence). There are 14 residues in the CDR3. CDR3 DNA: TGTGCCAGCAGGCCGGGACTGAGCACAGATACGCAGTATTTT. Translation gives CASRPGLSTDTQYF.

The gene calls are TRBV4-2 and TRBJ2-1; 7 nucleotides match TRBD2. CDR1 and CDR2 (germline): LGHNA, YNFKEQ. J was trimmed by 6 bases and V by 4 bases; bases with no gene match: 9. This CDR3 is 15 amino acids long. CDR3 amino acids: CASSPRDYQANEQFF. The CDR3 nucleotides are TGTGCCAGCAGCCCCCGGGACTACCAGGCCAATGAGCAGTTCTTC.

The rearrangement links TRBV10-2 to TRBJ1-1; perhaps TRBD1 as D (6 bases). The CDR3 is made up of 14 amino acids. Trimming cost V 6 bases and J 2 bases, with 13 bases left between them. CDR1 is WSHSY and CDR2 is SAAADI in the germline V gene. For the CDR3, the DNA is TGCGCCAGCAGGTTAGACAGGTACAACACTGAAGCTTTCTTT. It codes for CASRLDRYNTEAFF.

The genes are TRBV2 and TRBJ1-4, with D unclear. Germline V lookup: CDR1 SNHLY, CDR2 FYNNEI. Trimming removed 7 bases from V and 8 bases from J, with 14 bases in between. This CDR3 has 13 amino acids. The CDR3 loop reads CASILNKKEKLFF. In DNA form, the CDR3 reads TGTGCCAGCATTTTAAACAAGAAGGAAAAACTGTTTTTT.

This rearrangement joins TRBV6-5 to TRBJ1-2; maybe TRBD1 (5 bases). From germline, CDR1 is MNHEY and CDR2 SVGAGI. This CDR3 has 12 amino acids. Trimming stripped 3 bases from V and 7 bases from J, with 9 bases between. The CDR3 bases are TGTGCCAGCAGTTATCAGGGTGGTGGCTACACCTTC. This sequence encodes CASSYQGGGYTF.

This rearrangement joins TRBV4-1 to TRBJ2-2; possibly TRBD2 for D (6 bases). The CDR3 is 17 residues long. Per the germline V gene, CDR1 is MGHRA and CDR2 is YSYEKL. The ends were cut back, 1 base at V and 1 base at J, with 13 bases in the middle. The CDR3 DNA is TGCGCCAGCAGCCAAGCTGTCGGGGGATTGAACACCGGGGAGCTGTTTTTT. Amino acid sequence: CASSQAVGGLNTGELFF.

V usage is TRBV2 and J usage is TRBJ2-1, with D uncertain. The ends were cut back, 2 bases at V and 4 bases at J, with 3 bases in the middle. Germline V gene sequence: CDR1 SNHLY, CDR2 FYNNEI. The CDR3 is made up of 12 amino acids. The CDR3 protein is CASSEQYNEQFF. As DNA, the CDR3 is TGTGCCAGCAGTGAACAGTACAATGAGCAGTTCTTC.

The V call is TRBV4-3, the J call TRBJ1-5, with D uncertain. Germline-derived CDR1 and CDR2 are LGHNA and YSLEER. This CDR3 contains 15 residues. V was pared by 0 bases and J by 2 bases, with 8 bases between. The CDR3 region has the DNA TGCGCCAGCAGCCAAGAAACCGGGGGCAATCAGCCCCAGCATTTT. Translating it yields CASSQETGGNQPQHF.

The chain couples TRBV20-1 to TRBJ2-7; maybe TRBD2 (5 bases). The CDR3 has 11 amino acids. Germline CDR1 DFQATT, CDR2 SNEGSKA (reference sequence). CDR3 sequence: CSTGDYYEQYF. Here the CDR3 DNA reads TGCAGCACGGGTGACTACTACGAGCAGTACTTC.

The V gene is TRBV6-4, the J gene TRBJ2-1, with TRBD2 matching 7 bases. The CDR3 has 15 amino acids. Unmatched junction bases numbered 5, after V lost 4 bases and J lost 2 bases. The germline V gene has CDR1 MRHNA and CDR2 SNTAGT. This CDR3 reads CASSVTGGAYNEQFF. CDR3 coding DNA: TGTGCCAGCAGTGTCACGGGGGGTGCCTACAATGAGCAGTTCTTC.

The chain is built from TRBV5-6 and TRBJ2-7, with TRBD2 matching 8 bases. This CDR3 comprises 14 residues. V shed 0 bases, J shed 3 bases, and the junction held 2 bases outside the gene matches. Germline V gene sequence: CDR1 SGHDT, CDR2 YYEEEE. DNA of the CDR3: TGTGCCAGCAGCTTGGGGGGACTAGACTACGAGCAGTACTTC. It is translated as CASSLGGLDYEQYF. The entire variable domain, with the rest obtained from reference TRBV5-6 and TRBJ2-7, is as follows: DAGVTQSPTHLIKTRGQQVTLRCSPKSGHDTVSWYQQALGQGPQFIFQYYEEEERQRGNFPDRFSGHQFPNYSSELNVNALLLGDSALYLCASSLGGLDYEQYFGPGTRLTVT.

V is TRBV4-1 and J is TRBJ2-2; 8 nucleotides agree with TRBD2. This CDR3 region has 18 residues. CDR1 is MGHRA, CDR2 YSYEKL, per germline. V gave up 1 base and J gave up 0 bases; unmatched junction bases: 7. The CDR3 reads CASSQVVSGVSNTGELFF. CDR3 DNA: TGCGCCAGCAGCCAAGTCGTTAGCGGGGTTTCGAACACCGGGGAGCTGTTTTTT.

The chain carries TRBV30 and TRBJ2-2, with 10 bases lining up with TRBD2. The CDR3 length is 17 residues. Germline values: CDR1 GTSNPN, CDR2 SVGIG (reference sequence). Germline trimming cut 4 bases from V and 4 bases from J; bases unmatched to any gene: 12. The CDR3 region is CAWNPGKLAGITGELFF. CDR3 DNA sequence: TGTGCCTGGAATCCGGGTAAACTAGCGGGAATCACCGGGGAGCTGTTTTTT.

The rearrangement links TRBV4-3 to TRBJ2-1, with TRBD2 matching 11 bases. This CDR3 has 15 residues. Trimming removed 1 base from V and 9 bases from J; junction bases left unmatched: 5. Germline V CDR1 and CDR2: LGHNA, YSLEER. For the CDR3, the DNA is TGCGCCAGCAGCCAAGTTAGCGGGAGGGCGAGTGAGCAGTTCTTC. This translates into CASSQVSGRASEQFF.

J is TRBJ2-3 and V is TRBV13; D not certain. The germline V and J ends were trimmed by 6 bases and 4 bases, with 8 bases remaining between them. The CDR3 has 12 residues. Looked up from germline, CDR1 is PRHDT and CDR2 is FYEKMQ (reference sequence). The chain's CDR3 is CASRGLADTQYF. In DNA, the CDR3 is TGTGCCAGCAGGGGCCTCGCAGATACGCAGTATTTT. The whole variable domain, remainder taken from reference TRBV13 and TRBJ2-3, is AAGVIQSPRHLIKEKRETATLKCYPIPRHDTVYWYQQGPGQDPQFLISFYEKMQSDKGSIPDRFSAQQFSDYHSELNMSSLELGDSALYFCASRGLADTQYFGPGTRLTVL.